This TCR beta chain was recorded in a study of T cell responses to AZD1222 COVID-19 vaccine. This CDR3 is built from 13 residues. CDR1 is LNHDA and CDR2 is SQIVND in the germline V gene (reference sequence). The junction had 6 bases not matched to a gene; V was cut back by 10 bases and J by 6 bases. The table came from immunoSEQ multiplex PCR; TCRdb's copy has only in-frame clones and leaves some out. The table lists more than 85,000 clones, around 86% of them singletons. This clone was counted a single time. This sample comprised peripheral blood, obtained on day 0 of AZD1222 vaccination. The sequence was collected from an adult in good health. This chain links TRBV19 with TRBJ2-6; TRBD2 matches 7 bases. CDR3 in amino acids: CATRRGEANVLTF. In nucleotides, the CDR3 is TGTGCCACCCGTCGGGGGGAGGCCAACGTCCTGACTTTC.